This TCR beta chain was recovered during a study of blood T cell repertoires in COVID-19 (TCRdb year 2020). About the study as a whole: Samples covering the acute and convalescent phases of COVID-19 were provided by collaborators in the United States, Italy and Spain. Where HLA class I and class II types were available, the types were taken from metadata supplied by the sample provider, not from assay-based typing. Samples came from the ongoing ImmuneRACE study (first 160 participants) plus 1,254 subjects from 6 global collaborators. The repertoires were released in a freely available public database intended as a resource for research on the immune response to SARS-CoV-2. The sample metadata nearly always contained a de-identified subject ID, COVID-19 status, age in years and sex. The material from the prospective study consisted of cDNA or gDNA derived from T cells, B-cell-depleted T cells, or PBMCs. Subjects who had been exposed to COVID-19, were actively infected with it, or had recovered from it provided the deeply sampled blood TCRbeta repertoires that made up the dataset.

Results the study describes overall, beyond this receptor: The quantity of clinical and demographic metadata differed by source and by participant and was supplied without curation.

A remark on this clone: It lacks a known antigen. The sample holds no much larger clone one base away, and base qualities are not on file.

Trimming costs V 3 bases and J 1 base, and their ends lie 11 bases apart. CDR1 and CDR2, per the germline V gene, are SGHTA and FQGNSA. The cysteine opens and the phenylalanine closes a CDR3 of 15 amino acids. CDR3 DNA only is kept here, 45 bases in frame from base 1. Collaborating institutions collected whole blood in K2EDTA tubes following their own protocols. For TCRbeta analysis, collaborators shipped samples as frozen whole blood, isolated PBMCs, or DNA extracted from either of those sample types. TCRbeta CDR3 regions were amplified from genomic DNA by means of the immunoSEQ Assay, a bias-controlled multiplex PCR. For the original study's pipeline: The number of nucleated cells in each sample was estimated by amplification of reference gene primers within the assay. To quantify the absolute abundance of each unique TCRbeta CDR3 rearrangement, sequence reads were collapsed and filtered. For each sample, productive Simpson clonality was calculated as the square root of Simpson's diversity index across productive rearrangements. TCRdb took this table from immuneACCESS and kept in-frame rearrangements with V and J called. Such tables lack part of the clones; where checked against another copy, unresolved V genes explain under half of the gap, and the rest is unexplained. V, J and clone size reflect that table, while D and trimming were determined from the DNA. Counted in this sample were 210,000 or so clones; about 91% of them appeared once. Around 1.2% of the sample comes from the top ten.

The sequenced sample was peripheral blood. The TCR was taken from a man aged 30 to 45 with acute or convalescent COVID-19. In this chain, TRBV7-2 is recombined with TRBJ2-3; the D gene is not confidently resolved. The encoded CDR3 is CASSFSPSRTDTQYF. At the DNA level, the sequence is TGTGCCAGCAGCTTTTCCCCCTCTCGCACAGATACGCAGTATTTT. The CDR3, completed at both ends by the reference TRBV7-2 and TRBJ2-3 genes, gives the full variable domain GAGVSQSPSNKVTEKGKDVELRCDPISGHTALYWYRQSLGQGLEFLIYFQGNSAPDKSGLPSDRFSAERTGGSVSTLTIQRTQQEDSAVYLCASSFSPSRTDTQYFGPGTRLTVL.